This T cell receptor (beta chain) appears in the sequencing data of a study of spatial heterogeneity in lung cancer. Study as a whole: Detection of beta-chain sequences consistently exceeded that of alpha-chain sequences.

Germline-derived CDR1 and CDR2 are SGHRS and YFSETQ. V shed 3 bases and J 5 bases; nucleotides not matched to a gene: 5. This CDR3 is built from 15 residues. Every TCR cDNA molecule bore its own unique molecular identifier. TCRdb re-derived calls from the 5' RACE reads in MiXCR, one entry per CDR3 protein. The sample lists around 24,000 distinct CDR3 sequences, just under 7% occurring once. Broader study findings: At resection, ubiquitous expanded tumor TCRs appeared in blood more than at follow-up.

Time point in this sample: sample taken at primary tumor resection. Unsorted samples of tumor, nontumor lung or frozen PBMC had their whole RNA sequenced. The donors were 70 or so patients with non-small cell lung cancer that was early-stage and untreated. This clonotype was seen more than once but under ten times. Its antigen is not identified. The receptor comes from a male donor with early-stage non-small cell lung cancer. V usage is TRBV5-1 and J usage is TRBJ2-1; 10 bases map to TRBD2. Specimen: PBMCs, collected at surgery. CDR3 sequence (DNA): TGCGCCAGCAGCTCTACTAGCGGGACAAACAATGAGCAGTTCTTC. Residues: CASSSTSGTNNEQFF.